The 8 T cell receptor beta chains below were found in one sample sequenced in a study of identifying expanded T cells in peripheral blood. Sequenced by immunoSEQ multiplex PCR; TCRdb stores in-frame clones only, minus some. The repertoire holds approximately 63,000 clones, with about 89% as singletons. The sequenced sample was blood. The receptors were gathered from a person between 18 and 75 years old in good health.

The chain carries TRBV10-3 and TRBJ2-3; TRBD2 matches at 8 bases. This CDR3 comprises 16 residues. CDR1 is ENHRY and CDR2 is SYGVKD in the germline V gene. V was pared by 0 bases and J by 5 bases, with 7 bases of the junction left unmatched. The CDR3 here is CAISESTGGPGDTQYF. In DNA form, the CDR3 reads TGTGCCATCAGTGAGTCGACGGGGGGGCCGGGAGATACGCAGTATTTT.

This clone appeared once. The chain uses TRBV11-2 and TRBJ1-1; 7 bases are shared with TRBD1. Germline trimming cut 5 bases from V and 1 base from J; bases unmatched to any gene: 4. The CDR3 length is 14 residues. Germline V CDR1 and CDR2: SGHAT, FQNNGV. The DNA of the CDR3 is TGTGCCAGCAGCGCACGACAGGGGAACACTGAAGCTTTCTTT. It encodes CASSARQGNTEAFF.

This clone came up once. The chain uses TRBV5-3 and TRBJ2-3; 8 bases map to TRBD2. TRBV5-3 is an ORF, with its function uncertain. This CDR3 contains 17 residues. The J segment lost 7 bases and the V segment lost 1 base, leaving 14 bases of the junction unmatched. As DNA, the CDR3 is TGTGCCAGAAGCTTGCGTTTTGGGACTAGTATCCCCCATACGCAGTATTTT. It yields the protein CARSLRFGTSIPHTQYF.

This clone was seen once. V gene TRBV4-2 combines with J gene TRBJ1-1, with D maybe TRBD1 (6 bases). Germline-derived CDR1 and CDR2 are LGHNA and YNFKEQ. V lost 4 bases and J lost 0, with 12 bases in between. The CDR3 contains 15 residues. CDR3 region: CASSPIRGVNTEAFF. CDR3 sequence (DNA): TGTGCCAGCAGCCCGATCAGGGGTGTGAACACTGAAGCTTTCTTT.

This chain links TRBV7-2 with TRBJ2-7; perhaps TRBD2 as D (6 bases). The CDR3 has 13 amino acids. V dropped 5 bases and J dropped 3 bases, with 11 bases sitting between them. CDR1 SGHTA and CDR2 FQGNSA come from the germline V gene. In DNA form, the CDR3 reads TGTGCCAGCAGCCCCGGGACTCGCTACGAGCAGTACTTC. This translates into CASSPGTRYEQYF.

The chain is built from TRBV2 and TRBJ2-3; D is perhaps TRBD2 (6 bases). Germline CDR1 is SNHLY and CDR2 is FYNNEI. V lost 9 bases to trimming and J lost 0 bases, with 13 bases between them. CDR3 length: 14 amino acids. The CDR3 here is CARDVSGSTDTQYF. DNA for the CDR3: TGTGCCAGGGATGTGAGCGGGAGCACAGATACGCAGTATTTT. Full variable domain (missing parts from reference TRBV2 and TRBJ2-3): EPEVTQTPSHQVTQMGQEVILRCVPISNHLYFYWYRQILGQKVEFLVSFYNNEISEKSEIFDDQFSVERPDGSNFTLKIRSTKLEDSAMYFCARDVSGSTDTQYFGPGTRLTVL.

This clone showed up just once. V and J are TRBV13 and TRBJ2-5, with D perhaps given as TRBD1 or TRBD2 (5 bases each). Per the germline V gene, CDR1 is PRHDT and CDR2 is FYEKMQ (reference sequence). The CDR3 is 14 amino acids. V was pared by 5 bases and J by 1 base, with 11 bases between. In DNA, the CDR3 is TGTGCCAGCAGCGCCCGGGACCTCCAAGAGACCCAGTACTTC. This translates into CASSARDLQETQYF.

The chain combines TRBV5-1 with TRBJ1-6; no definite D call. Trimming pared 4 bases from V and 2 bases from J, leaving 10 bases between. The germline V gene encodes CDR1 SGHRS and CDR2 YFSETQ. This CDR3 comprises 15 residues. CDR3 DNA: TGCGCCAGCAGCCCAGCTGGGGCCTATAATTCACCCCTCCACTTT. Translating gives CASSPAGAYNSPLHF. Variable domain in full (rest from reference TRBV5-1 and TRBJ1-6): KAGVTQTPRYLIKTRGQQVTLSCSPISGHRSVSWYQQTPGQGLQFLFEYFSETQRNKGNFPGRFSGRQFSNSRSEMNVSTLELGDSALYLCASSPAGAYNSPLHFGNGTRLTVT.